The 24 T cell receptor beta chains in this list originate from one sample, sequenced in a study of brain T cells in children with intractable seizures (dated by TCRdb to the early 2020s). The sample's time point, from its label and the paper: resected brain tissue, or blood drawn just prior to surgery. The protocol used for the library was the immunoSEQ multiplex PCR assay. TCRdb limited this immuneACCESS table to in-frame rearrangements with V and J called. A share of clones is missing; checked studies link under half to unresolved V genes, and the rest is unexplained. This sample is represented by about 76,000 clones; approximately 94% of them were singletons. Less than 2% of the sample comes from the top ten. Here the sequenced sample was peripheral blood, taken at surgery. The origin of the receptors is a boy under two years old with tuberous sclerosis and intractable seizures.

V usage is TRBV30 and J usage is TRBJ2-1; no firm D call. V lost 0 bases, J lost 7 bases, and 4 bases lay in between. The germline CDR1 and CDR2 sequences are GTSNPN and SVGIG (reference sequence). CDR3 length: 11 residues. Here the CDR3 reads CAWSVTNEQFF. CDR3 in DNA: TGTGCCTGGAGTGTAACAAATGAGCAGTTCTTC.

V usage is TRBV19 and J usage is TRBJ1-1; D is undetermined. V gave up 5 bases and J gave up 5 bases, with 12 bases separating them. The CDR3 covers 13 residues. CDR1 and CDR2 from the germline V gene are LNHDA and SQIVND (reference sequence). Written as DNA, the CDR3 is TGTGCCAGTAGTCTGGCAGTGGGAACTGAAGCTTTCTTT. Amino acid sequence: CASSLAVGTEAFF.

The rearrangement uses TRBV18 and TRBJ1-2; no clear D gene. The germline V and J ends were trimmed by 2 bases and 6 bases, with 7 bases remaining between them. Germline V gives CDR1 KGHSH, CDR2 LQKENI. The CDR3 totals 12 residues. The CDR3 DNA reads as TGTGCCAGCTCACCAGGCCTAAATGGCTACACCTTC. This translates into CASSPGLNGYTF.

The J gene is TRBJ2-1, the V gene TRBV5-1; 9 nucleotides match TRBD2. J gave up 15 bases and V 3 bases, and 7 bases lay outside the gene matches. This CDR3 has 12 amino acids. Germline V gene data show CDR1 as SGHRS and CDR2 as YFSETQ. The CDR3 bases are TGCGCCAGCAGCTCGTCTGGGACTAGCCTGTTCTTC. It yields the protein CASSSSGTSLFF.

The V call is TRBV6-5, the J call TRBJ2-2; unclear D gene. The length of the CDR3 is 12 residues. Trimming shortened V by 4 bases and J by 6 bases, and 6 bases separated the two germline ends. Germline CDR1 MNHEY, CDR2 SVGAGI. The CDR3 loop is CASSFFSGELFF. In nucleotides, the CDR3 is TGTGCCAGCAGTTTCTTTTCCGGGGAGCTGTTTTTT.

The rearrangement joins TRBV4-1 to TRBJ2-5, with D possibly matching TRBD2 (5 bases). The CDR3 loop spans 13 amino acids. CDR1 and CDR2 (germline): MGHRA, YSYEKL. V was clipped by 1 base and J by 2 bases, with 5 bases between them. CDR3 loop: CASSQGLQETQYF. In DNA form, the CDR3 reads TGCGCCAGCAGCCAAGGACTACAAGAGACCCAGTACTTC.

The rearrangement uses TRBV6-5 and TRBJ1-2, with D perhaps matching TRBD1 (5 bases). Looked up from germline, CDR1 is MNHEY and CDR2 is SVGAGI. Deletions cut 0 bases from V and 5 bases from J, with 10 bases between. The CDR3 length is 14 residues. CDR3 protein: CASSYSARVYGYTF. For the CDR3, the DNA is TGTGCCAGCAGTTACTCAGCCAGGGTTTATGGCTACACCTTC.

The gene calls are TRBV3-1 (or the pseudogene TRBV3-2) and TRBJ1-1; maybe TRBD1 (6 bases). This CDR3 has 14 residues. Germline V CDR1 and CDR2: LGHDT, YNNKEL (reference sequence). V shed 5 bases and J shed 4 bases, with 14 bases lying between them. The CDR3 DNA reads TGTGCCAGCAGCTGGGGGGGACATCTCACTGAAGCTTTCTTT. This translates into CASSWGGHLTEAFF.

The rearrangement links TRBV24-1 to TRBJ1-1; 8 nucleotides agree with TRBD1. The germline V gene encodes CDR1 KGHDR and CDR2 SFDVKD. This CDR3 is built from 18 residues. V lost 9 bases, J lost 3 bases, and 20 bases stayed unmatched. In nucleotides, the CDR3 is TGTGCCACCCCTCCGGGAGGTGACAGGGGATTCTTTTACACTGAAGCTTTCTTT. It is translated as CATPPGGDRGFFYTEAFF.

The chain employs TRBV6-5 and TRBJ2-1; 11 bases are shared with TRBD1. Germline CDR1 and CDR2: MNHEY and SVGAGI. J was trimmed by 9 bases and V by 8 bases; bases with no gene match: 12. The CDR3 runs to 15 residues. The CDR3 DNA reads TGTGCCAGCCGCGCCGGGGACAGGGGGTTTGGTGAGCAGTTCTTC. Amino acids: CASRAGDRGFGEQFF.

This clone was found once. The CDR3 nucleotides are TGTGCCAGCAGCTCCTTAGCCGGACAGAATTCCTACGAGCAGTACTTC. Translating it yields CASSSLAGQNSYEQYF. The rearrangement uses TRBV7-9 and TRBJ2-7, with D possibly matching TRBD1 (6 bases). Trimming cost V 4 bases and J 1 base, with 17 bases left between them. This CDR3 spans 16 amino acids. Germline-derived CDR1 and CDR2 are SEHNR and FQNEAQ (reference sequence).

The chain couples TRBV7-9 to TRBJ1-5; no clear D. The CDR3 length is 13 residues. With 5 bases removed from V and 4 bases from J, the gap between germline ends came to 9 bases. CDR1 is SEHNR, CDR2 FQNEAQ, per germline (reference sequence). CDR3: CASSPGYNQPQHF. As DNA, the CDR3 is TGTGCCAGCAGCCCTGGCTATAATCAGCCCCAGCATTTT.

The rearrangement uses TRBV4-1 and TRBJ2-3; 10 bases agree with TRBD2. There are 17 residues in the CDR3. CDR1 and CDR2 (germline): MGHRA, YSYEKL. Germline trimming cut 1 base from V and 6 bases from J; bases unmatched to any gene: 10. The CDR3 loop reads CASSQVLAGFKFDTQYF. The DNA for the CDR3 is TGCGCCAGCAGCCAAGTACTAGCGGGGTTCAAGTTCGATACGCAGTATTTT.

V gene TRBV7-8 combines with J gene TRBJ1-1; tentative D call: TRBD1 (6 bases). The V end was cut by 0 bases, the J end by 5 bases, with 16 bases between. The CDR3 has 16 amino acids. CDR1 is SGHVS and CDR2 is FQNEAQ in the germline V gene. The CDR3 DNA reads TGTGCCAGCAGCTTAGCGGGAGGGGGGGGATATACTGAAGCTTTCTTT. Its protein product is CASSLAGGGGYTEAFF.

The V and J genes are TRBV28 and TRBJ1-3, with no clear D. V was shortened by 3 bases and J by 0 bases, with 12 bases between the two germline ends. The CDR3 has 16 amino acids. Looked up from germline, CDR1 is MDHEN and CDR2 is SYDVKM. Here the CDR3 DNA reads TGTGCCAGCAGTTTCCCCAAACGGTCCTCTGGAAACACCATATATTTT. Translated, it gives CASSFPKRSSGNTIYF.

V usage is TRBV19 and J usage is TRBJ2-7; perhaps D is TRBD1 or TRBD2 (5 bases each). CDR1 and CDR2 from the germline V gene are LNHDA and SQIVND (reference sequence). CDR3 length: 15 amino acids. V lost 7 bases and J lost 2, with 18 bases in between. This chain's CDR3 is CASTVTIQGPYEQYF. Here the CDR3 DNA reads TGTGCCAGTACCGTTACAATTCAGGGACCCTACGAGCAGTACTTC.

V is TRBV15 and J is TRBJ2-2, with 7 bases matching TRBD1. The V gene's germline CDR1 is LNHNV and CDR2 YYDKDF (reference sequence). With V trimmed by 2 bases and J by 9 bases, 9 bases remained unmatched. This CDR3 comprises 15 residues. The CDR3 DNA follows: TGTGCCACCAGCAGAAGACAGGGTTTTTCCCGGGAGCTGTTTTTT. Residues: CATSRRQGFSRELFF.

The chain is built from TRBV9 and TRBJ2-2, with 10 bases lining up with TRBD2. This CDR3 comprises 16 residues. Germline CDR1 SGDLS, CDR2 YYNGEE. With V trimmed by 2 bases and J by 1 base, 2 bases remained unmatched. The CDR3 spells CASSVRTSGNTGELFF. In nucleotides, the CDR3 is TGTGCCAGCAGCGTCCGGACTAGCGGGAACACCGGGGAGCTGTTTTTT.

This chain joins TRBV6-1 and TRBJ2-1; 7 bases line up with TRBD2. Germline V lookup: CDR1 MNHNS, CDR2 SASEGT. The CDR3 consists of 15 residues. After removal of 4 bases from V and 8 bases from J, the junction contained 11 bases not matched to a gene. The CDR3 bases are TGTGCCAGCAGTGTTTTGAAGACTAGCTCTCATGAGCAGTTCTTC. Its protein is CASSVLKTSSHEQFF.

This CDR3 is CASSLGARGGTQYF. Here the CDR3 DNA reads TGTGCCAGCAGCTTAGGGGCAAGGGGAGGGACCCAGTACTTC. The chain employs TRBV9 and TRBJ2-5, with D possibly TRBD2 on 6 matching bases. Trimming cost V 4 bases and J 7 bases, with 17 bases left between them. This CDR3 spans 14 amino acids. CDR1 is SGDLS and CDR2 is YYNGEE in the germline V gene.

The chain is built from TRBV2 and TRBJ2-3, with TRBD2 identical over 7 bases. Germline V gives CDR1 SNHLY, CDR2 FYNNEI. This CDR3 contains 15 residues. V shed 4 bases, J shed 0 bases, and the junction held 4 bases outside the gene matches. As DNA, the CDR3 is TGTGCCAGCAGTGGAAGCGGGACTAGCACAGATACGCAGTATTTT. This encodes CASSGSGTSTDTQYF.

This chain joins TRBV14 and TRBJ2-1; D perhaps matches TRBD1 (6 bases). The V and J ends lost 6 bases and 0 bases respectively, with 12 bases between them. Germline V gene sequence: CDR1 SGHDN, CDR2 FVKESK. The CDR3 covers 15 residues. CDR3: CASRHRDHSYNEQFF. The CDR3 DNA sequence: TGTGCCAGCAGGCACAGGGATCACTCCTACAATGAGCAGTTCTTC.

The rearrangement links TRBV10-3 to TRBJ1-2; possible D gene TRBD1, 6 bases. Germline lookup yields CDR1 ENHRY and CDR2 SYGVKD. The V and J ends lost 0 bases and 7 bases respectively, with 21 bases between them. The CDR3 is 17 residues long. CDR3 DNA sequence: TGTGCCATCAGTGAGTCGACGGGACAAGCCGGTGGTCGTGGCTACACCTTC. Translating it yields CAISESTGQAGGRGYTF.

V usage is TRBV29-1 and J usage is TRBJ2-1; possibly TRBD2 for D (5 bases). The CDR3 covers 11 residues. Germline V gene sequence: CDR1 SQVTM, CDR2 ANQGSEA. With 4 bases removed from V and 10 bases from J, the gap between germline ends came to 11 bases. The CDR3, as DNA: TGCAGCGTTGGGACTCAGCGGGAGCAGTTCTTC. This translates into CSVGTQREQFF.